The rows below give T cell receptor beta chains drawn from one sample of a study of PD-L1 blockade in urothelial cancer. Here immunoSEQ multiplex PCR was the method, and the copy in TCRdb shows in-frame clones only, minus some. Among roughly 24,000 clones listed, about 86% were seen once. This specimen was PBMCs, taken around atezolizumab (anti-PD-L1) treatment. The receptors come from a man in his sixties with urothelial cancer. Each CDR3 is given without its conserved first and last residue. Each record gives: CDR3 length, J gene, V gene, CDR3 protein.

13,TRBJ1-6,TRBV7-8,ASSLADGGNSPLH
14,TRBJ1-4,TRBV10-3,AISGGPGQQNEKLF
14,TRBJ2-1,TRBV18,ASSPAGLATYNEQF
15,TRBJ1-6,TRBV19,ASRVVQGGAYNSPLH
14,TRBJ2-6,TRBV5-6,ASSLFGSSGANVLT
12,TRBJ2-4,TRBV11-2,ASSKREGRDIQY
11,TRBJ2-1,TRBV11-2,ASSLSTNNEQF
12,TRBJ2-1,TRBV6-1,ASKGVGRRTEQF
14,TRBJ1-3,TRBV5-4,ASSLGAGSSGNTIY
19,TRBJ2-2,TRBV7-8,ASSPARLFRTSGRNTGELF
12,TRBJ2-2,TRBV7-2,ASSLRANTGELF